This T cell receptor beta chain was captured by sequencing in a study of identifying expanded T cells in peripheral blood. Healthy donors had no documented immune events, such as infections, while sampled. Here immunoSEQ multiplex PCR was the method, and the copy in TCRdb shows in-frame clones only, minus some. Here the sample spans more than 75,000 clones, more than 75% being singletons. This CDR3 has 14 residues. Deletions cut 2 bases from V and 4 bases from J, with 14 bases between. Looked up from germline, CDR1 is GTSNPN and CDR2 is SVGIG (reference sequence). The source of this sequence is a person aged 18-70 years in good health. The chain is built from TRBV30 and TRBJ1-1; the D is unclear. Sequencing was performed on blood. The CDR3 sequence is CAWSPSRWGTEAFF. CDR3 nucleotide sequence: TGTGCCTGGAGTCCCTCACGTTGGGGCACTGAAGCTTTCTTT.